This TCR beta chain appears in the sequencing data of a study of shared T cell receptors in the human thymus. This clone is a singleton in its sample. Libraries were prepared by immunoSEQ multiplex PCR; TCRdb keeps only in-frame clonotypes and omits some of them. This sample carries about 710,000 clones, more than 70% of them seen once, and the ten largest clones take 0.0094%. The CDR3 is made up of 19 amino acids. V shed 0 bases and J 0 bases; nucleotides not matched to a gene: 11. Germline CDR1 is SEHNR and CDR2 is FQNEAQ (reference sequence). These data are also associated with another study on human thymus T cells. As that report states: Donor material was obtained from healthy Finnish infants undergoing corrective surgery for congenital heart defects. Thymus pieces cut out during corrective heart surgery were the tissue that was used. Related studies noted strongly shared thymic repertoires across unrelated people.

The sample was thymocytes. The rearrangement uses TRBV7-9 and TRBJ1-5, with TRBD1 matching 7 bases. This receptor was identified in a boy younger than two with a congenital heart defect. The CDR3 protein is CASSLALGQPSYSNQPQHF. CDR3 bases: TGTGCCAGCAGCTTAGCCCTGGGACAGCCTTCCTATAGCAATCAGCCCCAGCATTTT.